This T cell receptor beta chain originates from a study of CD8 T cells in cerebrospinal fluid in Alzheimer's disease. Study background: Clonal expansion of CSF T cells was measured with plate-based and droplet-based single-cell sequencing. Study observations and caveats: Alzheimer's patients were not enriched for EBV-specific clones, which were not the most expanded.

TCRdb re-called the 10x single-cell sequencing reads, yielding one record per CDR3 amino acid sequence without DNA. Its table lists 1,500 to 2,000 distinct CDR3 sequences. This clonotype is called large based on its frequency. What it binds is not known. Germline CDR1 is LGHNT and CDR2 is FRNRAP. This CDR3 is 12 amino acids long. The sample taken for sequencing was cerebrospinal fluid. This chain joins TRBV12-5 and TRBJ2-1. The receptor was isolated from a human donor in good health. CDR3 sequence reads: CASGLGYDEQFF.